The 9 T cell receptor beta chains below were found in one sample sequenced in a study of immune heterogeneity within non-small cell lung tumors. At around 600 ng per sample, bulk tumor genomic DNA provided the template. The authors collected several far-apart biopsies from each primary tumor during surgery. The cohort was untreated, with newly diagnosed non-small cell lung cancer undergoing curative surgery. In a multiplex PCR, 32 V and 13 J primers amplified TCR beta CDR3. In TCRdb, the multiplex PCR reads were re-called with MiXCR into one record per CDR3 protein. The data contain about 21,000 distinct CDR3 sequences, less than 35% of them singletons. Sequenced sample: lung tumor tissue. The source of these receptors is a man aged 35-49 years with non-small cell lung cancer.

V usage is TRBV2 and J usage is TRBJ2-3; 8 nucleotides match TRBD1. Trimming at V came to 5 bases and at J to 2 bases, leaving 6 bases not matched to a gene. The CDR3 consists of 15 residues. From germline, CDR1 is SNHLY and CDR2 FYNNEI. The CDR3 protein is CASSRQGTHTDTQYF. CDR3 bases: TGTGCCAGCAGTCGACAGGGGACCCACACAGATACGCAGTATTTT.

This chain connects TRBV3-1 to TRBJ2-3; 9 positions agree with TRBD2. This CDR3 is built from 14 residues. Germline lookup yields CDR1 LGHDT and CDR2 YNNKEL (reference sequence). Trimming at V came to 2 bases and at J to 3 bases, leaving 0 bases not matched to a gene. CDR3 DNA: TGTGCCAGCAGCCAAAGCGGGGGGACAGATACGCAGTATTTT. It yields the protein CASSQSGGTDTQYF.

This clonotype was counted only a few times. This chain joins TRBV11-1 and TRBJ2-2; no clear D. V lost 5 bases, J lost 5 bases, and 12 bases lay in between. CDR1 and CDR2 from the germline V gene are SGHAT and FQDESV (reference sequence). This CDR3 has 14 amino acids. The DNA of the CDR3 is TGTGCCAGCAGCCCCTATACTACGACCGGGGAGCTGTTTTTT. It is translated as CASSPYTTTGELFF.

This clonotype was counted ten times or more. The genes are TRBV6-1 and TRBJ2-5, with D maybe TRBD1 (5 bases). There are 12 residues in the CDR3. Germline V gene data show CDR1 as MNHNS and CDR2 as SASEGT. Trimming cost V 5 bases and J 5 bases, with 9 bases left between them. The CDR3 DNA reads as TGTGCCAGCAGTTTGGGGCAGGAGACCCAGTACTTC. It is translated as CASSLGQETQYF.

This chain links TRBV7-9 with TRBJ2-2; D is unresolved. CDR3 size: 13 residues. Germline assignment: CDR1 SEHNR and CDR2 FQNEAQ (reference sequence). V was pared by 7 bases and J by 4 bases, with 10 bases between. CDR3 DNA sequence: TGTGCCAGCAACGCGGCTTCCACCGGGGAGCTGTTTTTT. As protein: CASNAASTGELFF.

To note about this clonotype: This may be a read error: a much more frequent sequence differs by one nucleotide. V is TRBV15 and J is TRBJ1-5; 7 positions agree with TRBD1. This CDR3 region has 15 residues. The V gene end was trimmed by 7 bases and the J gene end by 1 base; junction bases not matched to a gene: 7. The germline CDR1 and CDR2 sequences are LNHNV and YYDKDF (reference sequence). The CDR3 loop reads CATNGQDMSNQPQHF. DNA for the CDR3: TGTGCCACCAACGGACAGGACATGAGCAATCAGCCCCAGCATTTT.

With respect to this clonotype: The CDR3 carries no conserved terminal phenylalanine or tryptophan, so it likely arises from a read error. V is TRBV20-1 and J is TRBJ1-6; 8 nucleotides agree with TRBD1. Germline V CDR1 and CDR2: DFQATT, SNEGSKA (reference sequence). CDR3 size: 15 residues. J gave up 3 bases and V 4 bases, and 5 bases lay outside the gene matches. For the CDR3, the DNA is TGCAGTGCTAAACAGGGGGAAGTCTATAATTCACCCCTCCACTAT. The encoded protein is CSAKQGEVYNSPLHY.

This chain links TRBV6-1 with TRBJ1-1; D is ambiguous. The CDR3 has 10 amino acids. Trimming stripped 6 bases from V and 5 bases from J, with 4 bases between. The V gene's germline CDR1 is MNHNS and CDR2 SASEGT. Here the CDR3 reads CASRETEAFF. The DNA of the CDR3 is TGTGCCAGCAGAGAAACTGAAGCTTTCTTT.

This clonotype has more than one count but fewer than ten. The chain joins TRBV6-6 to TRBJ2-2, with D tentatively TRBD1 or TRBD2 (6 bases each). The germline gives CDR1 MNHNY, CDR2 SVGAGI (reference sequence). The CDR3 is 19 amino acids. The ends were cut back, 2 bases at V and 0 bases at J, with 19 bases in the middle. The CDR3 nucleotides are TGTGCCAGCAGTTACGAAGGGGGTGGGTGGAGGGCGAACACCGGGGAGCTGTTTTTT. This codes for CASSYEGGGWRANTGELFF.